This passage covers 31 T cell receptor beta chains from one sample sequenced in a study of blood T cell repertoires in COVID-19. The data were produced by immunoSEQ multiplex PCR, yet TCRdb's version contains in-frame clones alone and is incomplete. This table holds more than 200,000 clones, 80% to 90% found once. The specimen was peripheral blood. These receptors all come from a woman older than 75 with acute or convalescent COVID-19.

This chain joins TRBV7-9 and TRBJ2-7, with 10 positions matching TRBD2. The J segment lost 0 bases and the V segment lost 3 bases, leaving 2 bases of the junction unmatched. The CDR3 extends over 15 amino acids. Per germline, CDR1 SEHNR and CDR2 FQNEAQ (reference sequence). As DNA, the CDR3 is TGTGCCAGCAGCTTTAGCGGGGGGCGCTCCTACGAGCAGTACTTC. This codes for CASSFSGGRSYEQYF.

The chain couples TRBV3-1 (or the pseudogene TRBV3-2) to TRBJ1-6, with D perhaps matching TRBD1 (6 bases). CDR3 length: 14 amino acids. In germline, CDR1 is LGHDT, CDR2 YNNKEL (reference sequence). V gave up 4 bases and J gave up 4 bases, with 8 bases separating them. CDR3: CASSRGQYNSPLHF. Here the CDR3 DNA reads TGTGCCAGCAGCCGAGGACAGTATAATTCACCCCTCCACTTT.

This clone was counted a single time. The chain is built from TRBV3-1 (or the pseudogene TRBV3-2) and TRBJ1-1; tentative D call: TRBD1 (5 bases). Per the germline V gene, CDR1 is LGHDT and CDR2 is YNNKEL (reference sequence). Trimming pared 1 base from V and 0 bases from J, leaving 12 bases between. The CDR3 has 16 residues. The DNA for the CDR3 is TGTGCCAGCAGCCAAGCCCGACAGATCATGAACACTGAAGCTTTCTTT. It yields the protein CASSQARQIMNTEAFF.

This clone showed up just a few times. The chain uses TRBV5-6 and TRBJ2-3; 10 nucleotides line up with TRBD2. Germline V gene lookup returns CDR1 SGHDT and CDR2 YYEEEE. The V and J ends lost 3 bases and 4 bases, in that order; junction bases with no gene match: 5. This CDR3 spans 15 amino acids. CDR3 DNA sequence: TGTGCCAGCAGCTCGTCTAGCGGGGGAGCAGATACGCAGTATTTT. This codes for CASSSSSGGADTQYF.

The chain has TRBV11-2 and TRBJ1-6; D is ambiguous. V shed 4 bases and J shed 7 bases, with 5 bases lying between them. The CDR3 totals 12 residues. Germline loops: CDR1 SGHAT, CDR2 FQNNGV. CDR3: CASSSGNSPLHF. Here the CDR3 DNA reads TGTGCCAGCAGCTCGGGGAATTCACCCCTCCACTTT. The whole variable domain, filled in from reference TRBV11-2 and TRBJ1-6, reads EAGVAQSPRYKIIEKRQSVAFWCNPISGHATLYWYQQILGQGPKLLIQFQNNGVVDDSQLPKDRFSAERLKGVDSTLKIQPAKLEDSAVYLCASSSGNSPLHFGNGTRLTVT.

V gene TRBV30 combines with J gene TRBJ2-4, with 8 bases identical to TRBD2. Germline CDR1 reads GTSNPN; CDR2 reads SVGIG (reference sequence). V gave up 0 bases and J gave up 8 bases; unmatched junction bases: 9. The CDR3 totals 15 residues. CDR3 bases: TGTGCCTGGAGTGTTCAGGGACTAGTCGACCACATTCAGTACTTC. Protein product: CAWSVQGLVDHIQYF.

The DNA of the CDR3 is TGTGCCAGCAGTCCCGACAGGGCAGATGAAAAACTGTTTTTT. Amino acids: CASSPDRADEKLFF. The V gene is TRBV27, the J gene TRBJ1-4, with 7 bases aligning to TRBD1. CDR1 is MNHEY, CDR2 SMNVEV, per germline (reference sequence). V was clipped by 5 bases and J by 6 bases; unmatched bases: 6. The CDR3 runs to 14 residues.

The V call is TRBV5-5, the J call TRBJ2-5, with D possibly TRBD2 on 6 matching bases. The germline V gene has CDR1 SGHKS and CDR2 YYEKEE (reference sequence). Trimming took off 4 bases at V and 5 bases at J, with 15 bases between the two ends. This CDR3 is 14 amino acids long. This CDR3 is CASSRQPGDETQYF. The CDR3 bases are TGTGCCAGCAGCCGACAGCCGGGGGACGAGACCCAGTACTTC.

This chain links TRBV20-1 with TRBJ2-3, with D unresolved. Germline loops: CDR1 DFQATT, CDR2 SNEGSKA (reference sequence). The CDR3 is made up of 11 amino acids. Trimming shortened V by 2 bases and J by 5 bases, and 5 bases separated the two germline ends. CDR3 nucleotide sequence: TGCAGTGCTAGATACGGAGATACGCAGTATTTT. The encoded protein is CSARYGDTQYF.

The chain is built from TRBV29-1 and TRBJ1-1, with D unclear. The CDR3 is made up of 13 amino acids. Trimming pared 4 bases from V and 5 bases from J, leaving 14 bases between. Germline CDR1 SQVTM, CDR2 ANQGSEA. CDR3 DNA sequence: TGCAGCGTTGCAGGTGTGCTGGGTACTGAAGCTTTCTTT. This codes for CSVAGVLGTEAFF.

The CDR3 spells CSARDGGAQHF. In DNA, the CDR3 is TGCAGTGCTAGAGATGGGGGGGCCCAGCATTTT. The V call is TRBV20-1, the J call TRBJ1-5; the D gene is possibly TRBD1 (5 bases). This CDR3 contains 11 residues. CDR1 is DFQATT and CDR2 is SNEGSKA in the germline V gene (reference sequence). V was pared by 0 bases and J by 11 bases, with 8 bases between.

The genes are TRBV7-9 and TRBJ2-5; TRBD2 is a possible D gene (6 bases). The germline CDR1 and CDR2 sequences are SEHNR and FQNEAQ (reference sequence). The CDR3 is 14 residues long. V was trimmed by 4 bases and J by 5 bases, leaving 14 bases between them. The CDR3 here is CASSSWGVEETQYF. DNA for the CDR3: TGTGCCAGCAGCTCTTGGGGGGTGGAGGAGACCCAGTACTTC.

The CDR3: CAWRLTGNTEAFF. The CDR3 coding sequence is TGTGCCTGGAGGCTAACAGGGAACACTGAAGCTTTCTTT. J is TRBJ1-1 and V is TRBV30; D may be TRBD1 (5 bases). CDR3 length equals 13 residues. Per the germline V gene, CDR1 is GTSNPN and CDR2 is SVGIG (reference sequence). The V end lost 3 bases, the J end lost 1 base, and 9 bases lay between the germline ends.

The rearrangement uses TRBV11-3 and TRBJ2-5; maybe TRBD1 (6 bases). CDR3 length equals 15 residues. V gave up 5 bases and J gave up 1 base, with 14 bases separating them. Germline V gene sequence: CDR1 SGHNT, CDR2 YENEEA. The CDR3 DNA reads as TGTGCCAGCAGCCCCCGTTTGACAGGCCAAGAGACCCAGTACTTC. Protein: CASSPRLTGQETQYF.

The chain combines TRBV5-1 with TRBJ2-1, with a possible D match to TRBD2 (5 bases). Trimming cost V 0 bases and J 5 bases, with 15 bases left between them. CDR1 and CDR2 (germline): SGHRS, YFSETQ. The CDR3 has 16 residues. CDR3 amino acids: CASSLGPGVGNNEQFF. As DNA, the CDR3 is TGCGCCAGCAGCTTGGGCCCCGGGGTTGGGAACAATGAGCAGTTCTTC.

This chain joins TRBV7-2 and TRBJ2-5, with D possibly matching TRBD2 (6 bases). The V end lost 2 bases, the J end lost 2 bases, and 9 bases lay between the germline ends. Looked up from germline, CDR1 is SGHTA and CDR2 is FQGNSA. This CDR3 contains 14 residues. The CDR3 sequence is CASSLFGGQETQYF. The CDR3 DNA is TGTGCCAGCAGCTTATTCGGGGGACAAGAGACCCAGTACTTC.

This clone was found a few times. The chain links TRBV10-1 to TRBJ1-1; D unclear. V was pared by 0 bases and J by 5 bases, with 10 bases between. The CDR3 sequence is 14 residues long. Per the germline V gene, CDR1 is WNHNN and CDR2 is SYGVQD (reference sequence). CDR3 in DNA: TGCGCCAGCAGTGAGTCGGGTCGGGGAACTGAAGCTTTCTTT. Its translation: CASSESGRGTEAFF.

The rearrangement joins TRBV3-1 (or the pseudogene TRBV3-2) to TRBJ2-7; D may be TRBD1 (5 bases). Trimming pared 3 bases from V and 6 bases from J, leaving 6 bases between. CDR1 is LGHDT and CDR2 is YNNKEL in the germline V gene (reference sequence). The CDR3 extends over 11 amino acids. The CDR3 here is CASSQDTEQYF. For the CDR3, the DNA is TGTGCCAGCAGCCAGGACACCGAGCAGTACTTC.

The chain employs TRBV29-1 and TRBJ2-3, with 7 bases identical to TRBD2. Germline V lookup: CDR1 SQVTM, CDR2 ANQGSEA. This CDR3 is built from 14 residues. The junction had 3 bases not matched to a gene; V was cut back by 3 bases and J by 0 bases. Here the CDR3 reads CSVESGISTDTQYF. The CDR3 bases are TGCAGCGTTGAGAGCGGGATCAGCACAGATACGCAGTATTTT.

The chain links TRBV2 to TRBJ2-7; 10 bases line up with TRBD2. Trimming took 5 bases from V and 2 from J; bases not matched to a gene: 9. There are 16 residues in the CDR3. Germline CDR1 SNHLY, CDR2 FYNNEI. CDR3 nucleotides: TGTGCCAGCAGTCTTCCCACTAGCGGGGTAACCTACGAGCAGTACTTC. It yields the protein CASSLPTSGVTYEQYF.

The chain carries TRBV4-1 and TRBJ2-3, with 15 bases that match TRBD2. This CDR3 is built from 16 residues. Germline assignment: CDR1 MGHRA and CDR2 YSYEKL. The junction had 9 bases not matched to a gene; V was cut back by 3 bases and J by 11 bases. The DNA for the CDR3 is TGCGCCAGCAGCCAGGAGGGACTAGCGGGAGGATTGAAGCAGTATTTT. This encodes CASSQEGLAGGLKQYF.

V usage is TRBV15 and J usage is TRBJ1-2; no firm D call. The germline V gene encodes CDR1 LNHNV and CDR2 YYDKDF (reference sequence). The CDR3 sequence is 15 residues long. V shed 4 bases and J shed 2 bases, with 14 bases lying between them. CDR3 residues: CATSTGVEPNYGYTF. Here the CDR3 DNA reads TGTGCCACCAGCACCGGAGTCGAGCCGAACTATGGCTACACCTTC. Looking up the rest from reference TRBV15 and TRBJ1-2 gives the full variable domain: DAMVIQNPRYQVTQFGKPVTLSCSQTLNHNVMYWYQQKSSQAPKLLFHYYDKDFNNEADTPDNFQSRRPNTSFCFLDIRSPGLGDTAMYLCATSTGVEPNYGYTFGSGTRLTVV.

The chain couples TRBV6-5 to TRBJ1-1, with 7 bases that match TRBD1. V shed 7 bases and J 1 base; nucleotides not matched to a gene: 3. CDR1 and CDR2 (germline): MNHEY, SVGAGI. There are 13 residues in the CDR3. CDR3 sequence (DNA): TGTGCCAGCACGGGGACAGAGAACACTGAAGCTTTCTTT. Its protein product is CASTGTENTEAFF.

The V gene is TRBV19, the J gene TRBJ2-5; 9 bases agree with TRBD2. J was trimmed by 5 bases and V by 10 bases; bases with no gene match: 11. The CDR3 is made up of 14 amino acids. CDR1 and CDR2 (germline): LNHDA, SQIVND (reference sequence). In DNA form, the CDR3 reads TGTGCCACCGCCTTTAGCGGGAGTTTGGAGACCCAGTACTTC. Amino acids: CATAFSGSLETQYF.

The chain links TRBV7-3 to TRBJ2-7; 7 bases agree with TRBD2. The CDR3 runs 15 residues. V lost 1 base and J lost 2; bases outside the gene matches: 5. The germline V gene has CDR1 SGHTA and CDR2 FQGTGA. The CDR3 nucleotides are TGTGCCAGCAGCTTAATTCCTAGCGGAGCCTACGAGCAGTACTTC. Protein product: CASSLIPSGAYEQYF.

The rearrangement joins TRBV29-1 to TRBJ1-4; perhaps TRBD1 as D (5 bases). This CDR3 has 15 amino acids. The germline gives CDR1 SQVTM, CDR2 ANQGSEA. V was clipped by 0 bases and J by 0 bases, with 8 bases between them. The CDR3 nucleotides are TGCAGCGTTGAAGATGTGGGGCCAACTAATGAAAAACTGTTTTTT. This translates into CSVEDVGPTNEKLFF.

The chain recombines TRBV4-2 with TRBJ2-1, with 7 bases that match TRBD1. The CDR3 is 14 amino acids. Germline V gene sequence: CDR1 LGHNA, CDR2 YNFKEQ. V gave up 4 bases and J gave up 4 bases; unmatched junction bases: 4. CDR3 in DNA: TGTGCCAGCAGCCTAGGGGACAGATACAATGAGCAGTTCTTC. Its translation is CASSLGDRYNEQFF.

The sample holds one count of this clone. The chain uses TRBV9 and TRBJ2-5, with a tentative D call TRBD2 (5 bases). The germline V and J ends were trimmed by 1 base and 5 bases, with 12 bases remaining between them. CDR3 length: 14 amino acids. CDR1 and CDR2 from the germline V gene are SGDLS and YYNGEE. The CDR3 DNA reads TGTGCCAGCAGCGTATATGGGAGCCTGGAGACCCAGTACTTC. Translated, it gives CASSVYGSLETQYF.

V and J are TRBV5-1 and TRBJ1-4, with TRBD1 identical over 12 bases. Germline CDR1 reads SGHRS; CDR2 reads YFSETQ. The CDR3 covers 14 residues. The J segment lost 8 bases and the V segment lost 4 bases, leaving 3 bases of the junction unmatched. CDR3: CASSLGTGGEKLFF. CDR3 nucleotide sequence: TGCGCCAGCAGCCTCGGGACAGGGGGCGAAAAACTGTTTTTT.

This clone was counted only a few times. The CDR3 loop reads CASSSGTGPYGYTF. The CDR3, as DNA: TGTGCCAGCAGCTCCGGGACAGGGCCATATGGCTACACCTTC. This sequence joins TRBV9 and TRBJ1-2; 9 positions agree with TRBD1. Germline V gene sequence: CDR1 SGDLS, CDR2 YYNGEE. J lost 5 bases, V lost 4 bases, and 6 bases had no gene match. The CDR3 sequence is 14 residues long.

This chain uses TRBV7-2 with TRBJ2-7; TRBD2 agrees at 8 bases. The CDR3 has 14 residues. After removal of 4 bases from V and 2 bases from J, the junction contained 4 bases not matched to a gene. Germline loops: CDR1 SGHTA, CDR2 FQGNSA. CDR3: CASSSGTRPYEQYF. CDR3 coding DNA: TGTGCCAGCAGCTCCGGGACTAGGCCCTACGAGCAGTACTTC.